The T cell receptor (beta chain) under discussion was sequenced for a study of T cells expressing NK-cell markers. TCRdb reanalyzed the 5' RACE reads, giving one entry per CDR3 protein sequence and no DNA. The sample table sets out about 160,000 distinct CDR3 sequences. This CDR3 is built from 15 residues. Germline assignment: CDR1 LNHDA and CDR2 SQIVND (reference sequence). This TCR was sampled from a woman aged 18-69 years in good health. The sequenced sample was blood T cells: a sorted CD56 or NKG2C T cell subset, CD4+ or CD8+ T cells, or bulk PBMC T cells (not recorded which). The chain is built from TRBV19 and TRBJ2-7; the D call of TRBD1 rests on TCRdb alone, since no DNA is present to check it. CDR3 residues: CASSILQGEYYEQYF.